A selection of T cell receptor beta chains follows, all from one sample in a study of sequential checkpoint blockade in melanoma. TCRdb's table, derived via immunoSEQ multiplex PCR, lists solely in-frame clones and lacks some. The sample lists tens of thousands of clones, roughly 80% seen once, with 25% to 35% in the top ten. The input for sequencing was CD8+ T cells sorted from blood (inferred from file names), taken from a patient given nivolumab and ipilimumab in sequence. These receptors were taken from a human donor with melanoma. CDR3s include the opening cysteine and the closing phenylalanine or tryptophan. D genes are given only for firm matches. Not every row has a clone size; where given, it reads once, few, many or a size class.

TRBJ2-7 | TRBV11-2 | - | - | CASSIYNVPYEQYF | TGTGCCAGCAGCATTTACAACGTACCGTACGAGCAGTACTTC
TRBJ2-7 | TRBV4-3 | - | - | CASSQDFGTGAYEQYF | TGCGCCAGCAGCCAAGATTTCGGCACGGGGGCCTACGAGCAGTACTTC
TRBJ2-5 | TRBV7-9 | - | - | CASSFRAGRETQYF | TGTGCCAGCAGCTTCCGGGCGGGGCGGGAGACCCAGTACTTC
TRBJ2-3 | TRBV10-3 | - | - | CAISGGLLGTDTQYF | TGTGCCATCAGTGGGGGACTCCTGGGCACAGATACGCAGTATTTT
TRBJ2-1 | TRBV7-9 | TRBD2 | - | CASRGGIAGDSYNEQFF | TGTGCCAGCAGGGGAGGAATAGCGGGAGATTCCTACAATGAGCAGTTCTTC
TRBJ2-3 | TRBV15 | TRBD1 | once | CATSGQGTADTQYF | TGTGCCACCTCAGGACAGGGGACCGCAGATACGCAGTATTTT
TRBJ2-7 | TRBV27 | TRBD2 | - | CASSYLSKSGSYHEQYF | TGTGCCAGCAGTTACCTCTCGAAAAGCGGGAGCTACCACGAGCAGTACTTC
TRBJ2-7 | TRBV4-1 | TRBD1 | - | CASSQDRTGGKGREQYF | TGCGCCAGCAGCCAAGATAGGACAGGGGGCAAAGGGCGCGAGCAGTACTTC
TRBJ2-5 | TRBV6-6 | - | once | CASSLRSEAAGSQYF | TGTGCCAGCAGTCTCCGTTCGGAGGCCGCGGGGTCCCAGTACTTC
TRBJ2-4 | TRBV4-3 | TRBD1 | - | CASSQGQGKNIQYF | TGCGCCAGCAGCCAAGGACAGGGCAAAAACATTCAGTACTTC
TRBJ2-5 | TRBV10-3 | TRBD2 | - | CAISESVVAGAVEETQYF | TGTGCCATCAGTGAGTCGGTGGTAGCGGGGGCCGTGGAAGAGACCCAGTACTTC
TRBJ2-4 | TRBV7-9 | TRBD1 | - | CASSLRGTGDSEYF | TGTGCCAGCAGCTTGCGAGGGACAGGGGATTCAGAGTACTTC
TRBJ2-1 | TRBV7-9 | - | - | CASSLASNEQFF | TGTGCCAGCAGCTTAGCGAGCAATGAGCAGTTCTTC
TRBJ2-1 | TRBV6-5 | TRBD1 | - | CASSYGQGDNEQFF | TGTGCCAGCAGTTACGGGCAGGGGGACAATGAGCAGTTCTTC
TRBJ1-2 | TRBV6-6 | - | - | CASSLGTGGYGYTF | TGTGCCAGCAGTTTGGGGACCGGAGGGTATGGCTACACCTTC
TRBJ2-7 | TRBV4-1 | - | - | CASSQGRLDYEQYF | TGCGCCAGCAGCCAAGGACGGTTGGACTACGAGCAGTACTTC
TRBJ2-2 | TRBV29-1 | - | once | CSARRDTGELFF | TGCAGCGCCCGCAGGGACACCGGGGAGCTGTTTTTT
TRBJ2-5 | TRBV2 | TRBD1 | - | CASRLGQGAGETQYF | TGTGCCAGCAGGCTGGGACAGGGGGCGGGAGAGACCCAGTACTTC
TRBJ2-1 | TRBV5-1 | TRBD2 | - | CASSLEAGGLNEQFF | TGCGCCAGCAGCTTGGAGGCGGGGGGGCTAAATGAGCAGTTCTTC
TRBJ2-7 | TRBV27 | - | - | CASSLSGGAGPSYEQYF | TGTGCCAGCAGTTTATCTGGAGGGGCAGGCCCCAGCTACGAGCAGTACTTC
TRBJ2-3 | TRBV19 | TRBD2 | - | CASSGLAVTTDTQYF | TGTGCCAGTTCAGGACTAGCGGTGACCACAGATACGCAGTATTTT
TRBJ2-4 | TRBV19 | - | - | CASSIWTDRDIQYF | TGTGCCAGTAGTATCTGGACAGATCGGGACATTCAGTACTTC
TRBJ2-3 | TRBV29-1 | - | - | CSVDSPGHTDTQYF | TGCAGCGTTGACAGTCCAGGGCACACAGATACGCAGTATTTT
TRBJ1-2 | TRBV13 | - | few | CASAPGGRGYTF | TGTGCCAGCGCGCCGGGGGGCCGTGGCTACACCTTC
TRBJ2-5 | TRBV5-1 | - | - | CASSFGFQETQYF | TGCGCCAGCAGCTTCGGGTTCCAAGAGACCCAGTACTTC
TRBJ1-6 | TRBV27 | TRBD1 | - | CASSWDRGVSPLHF | TGTGCCAGCAGTTGGGACAGGGGGGTTTCACCCCTCCACTTT
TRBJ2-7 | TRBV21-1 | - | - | CAVRVEQYF | TGTGCCGTAAGAGTCGAGCAGTACTTC
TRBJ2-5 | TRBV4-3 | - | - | CASSQILERKETQYF | TGCGCCAGCAGCCAAATCCTTGAGCGGAAAGAGACCCAGTACTTC
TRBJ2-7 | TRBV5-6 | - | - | CASSLGSGAYEQYF | TGTGCCAGCAGCTTGGGGTCAGGGGCCTACGAGCAGTACTTC
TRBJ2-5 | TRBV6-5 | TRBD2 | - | CASALAGGGETQYF | TGTGCCAGCGCCCTAGCGGGGGGCGGAGAGACCCAGTACTTC
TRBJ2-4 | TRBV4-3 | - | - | CASSFRQSDIQYF | TGCGCCAGCAGCTTCAGACAGAGTGACATTCAGTACTTC
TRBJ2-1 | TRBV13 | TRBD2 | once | CASSFAPLAGVSYNEQFF | TGTGCCAGCAGCTTCGCCCCCTTAGCGGGGGTTTCCTACAATGAGCAGTTCTTC
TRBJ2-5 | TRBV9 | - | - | CASSVGRGDSRETQYF | TGTGCCAGCAGCGTAGGGCGGGGAGACTCCCGGGAGACCCAGTACTTC
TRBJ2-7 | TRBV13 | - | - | CASSLLSYEQYF | TGTGCCAGCAGCTTACTCTCCTACGAGCAGTACTTC
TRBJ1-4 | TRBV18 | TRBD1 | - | CASSQKGGAREKLFF | TGTGCCAGCTCACAAAAAGGGGGCGCAAGGGAAAAACTGTTTTTT
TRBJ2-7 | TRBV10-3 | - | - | CAISESQGPYEQYF | TGTGCCATCAGTGAGTCCCAGGGCCCCTACGAGCAGTACTTC
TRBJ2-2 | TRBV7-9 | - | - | CASSLSGTGELFF | TGTGCCAGCAGCTTATCCGGCACCGGGGAGCTGTTTTTT
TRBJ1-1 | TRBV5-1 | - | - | CASSQTRGVEAFF | TGCGCCAGCAGCCAGACCAGGGGTGTTGAAGCTTTCTTT
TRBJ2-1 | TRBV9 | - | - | CASSAAHWGGANNEQFF | TGTGCCAGCAGCGCAGCCCACTGGGGCGGGGCCAACAATGAGCAGTTCTTC